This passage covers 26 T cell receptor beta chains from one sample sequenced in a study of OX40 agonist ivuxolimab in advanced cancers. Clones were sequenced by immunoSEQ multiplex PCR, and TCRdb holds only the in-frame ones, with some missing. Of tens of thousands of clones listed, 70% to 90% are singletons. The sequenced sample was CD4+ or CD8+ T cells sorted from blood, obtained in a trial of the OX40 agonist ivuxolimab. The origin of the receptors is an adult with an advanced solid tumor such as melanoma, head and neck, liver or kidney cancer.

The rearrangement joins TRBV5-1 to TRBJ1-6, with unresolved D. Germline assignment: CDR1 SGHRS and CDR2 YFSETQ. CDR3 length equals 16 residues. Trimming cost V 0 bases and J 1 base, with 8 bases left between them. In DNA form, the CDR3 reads TGCGCCAGCAGCTTGGAGGGTTGGTCCTATAATTCACCCCTCCACTTT. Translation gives CASSLEGWSYNSPLHF.

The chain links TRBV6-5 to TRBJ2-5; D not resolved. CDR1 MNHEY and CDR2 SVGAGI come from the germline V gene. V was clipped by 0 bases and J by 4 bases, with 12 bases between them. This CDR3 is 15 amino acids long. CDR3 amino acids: CASSYSRLVRETQYF. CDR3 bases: TGTGCCAGCAGTTACTCTAGGCTAGTCCGAGAGACCCAGTACTTC.

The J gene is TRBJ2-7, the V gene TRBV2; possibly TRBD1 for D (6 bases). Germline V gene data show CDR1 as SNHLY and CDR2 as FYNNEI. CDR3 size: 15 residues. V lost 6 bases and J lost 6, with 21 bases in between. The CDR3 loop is CASRYTGTRASEQYF. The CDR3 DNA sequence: TGTGCCAGCAGATATACCGGGACAAGGGCCTCCGAGCAGTACTTC.

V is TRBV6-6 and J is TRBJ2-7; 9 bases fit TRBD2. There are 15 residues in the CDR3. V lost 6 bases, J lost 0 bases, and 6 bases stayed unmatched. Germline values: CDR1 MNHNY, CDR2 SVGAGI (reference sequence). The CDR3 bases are TGTGCCAGCAGGGCTGGTAGCGGGGGCTCCTACGAGCAGTACTTC. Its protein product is CASRAGSGGSYEQYF.

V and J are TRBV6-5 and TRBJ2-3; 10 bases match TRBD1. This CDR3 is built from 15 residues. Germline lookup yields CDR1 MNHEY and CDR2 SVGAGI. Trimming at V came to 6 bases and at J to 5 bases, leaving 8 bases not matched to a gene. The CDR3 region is CASSPRTGGRDTQYF. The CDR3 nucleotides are TGTGCCAGCAGCCCGAGGACAGGGGGTCGAGATACGCAGTATTTT.

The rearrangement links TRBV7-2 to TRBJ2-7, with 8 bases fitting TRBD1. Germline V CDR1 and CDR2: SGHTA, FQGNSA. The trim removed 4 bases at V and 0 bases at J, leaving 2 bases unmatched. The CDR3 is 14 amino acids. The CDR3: CASSWDRFSYEQYF. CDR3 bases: TGTGCCAGCAGCTGGGACAGGTTCTCCTACGAGCAGTACTTC.

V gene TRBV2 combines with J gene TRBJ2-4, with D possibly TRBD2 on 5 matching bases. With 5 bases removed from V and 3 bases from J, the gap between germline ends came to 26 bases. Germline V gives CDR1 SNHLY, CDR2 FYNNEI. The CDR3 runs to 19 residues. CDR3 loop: CASSKETPAWPGGKNIQYF. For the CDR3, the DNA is TGTGCCAGCAGTAAAGAGACACCCGCGTGGCCCGGAGGCAAAAACATTCAGTACTTC.

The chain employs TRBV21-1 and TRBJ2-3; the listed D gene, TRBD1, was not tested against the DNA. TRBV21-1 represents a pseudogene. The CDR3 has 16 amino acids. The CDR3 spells CASSKTRDRVRDTQYF. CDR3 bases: TGTGCCAGCAGCAAGACCCGGGACAGGGTGAGAGATACGCAGTATTTT.

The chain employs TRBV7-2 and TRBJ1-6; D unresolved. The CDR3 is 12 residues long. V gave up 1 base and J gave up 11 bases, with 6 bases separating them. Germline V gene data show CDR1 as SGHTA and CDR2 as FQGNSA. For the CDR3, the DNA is TGTGCCAGCAGCTTAGAGGTTCCACCCCTCCACTTT. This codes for CASSLEVPPLHF.

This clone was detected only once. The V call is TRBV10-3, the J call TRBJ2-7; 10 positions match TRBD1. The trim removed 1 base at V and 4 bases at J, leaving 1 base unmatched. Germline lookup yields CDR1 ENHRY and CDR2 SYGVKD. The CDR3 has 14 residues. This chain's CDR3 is CAISEWDRGYEQYF. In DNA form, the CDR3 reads TGTGCCATCAGTGAGTGGGACAGGGGATACGAGCAGTACTTC.

The CDR3 sequence is CASSQAPPPWAANSPLHF. DNA of the CDR3: TGCGCCAGCAGCCAAGCCCCGCCACCTTGGGCGGCTAATTCACCCCTCCACTTT. The rearrangement joins TRBV4-1 to TRBJ1-6, with D unclear. This CDR3 is built from 18 residues. Germline CDR1 reads MGHRA; CDR2 reads YSYEKL. V was clipped by 1 base and J by 6 bases, with 19 bases between them.

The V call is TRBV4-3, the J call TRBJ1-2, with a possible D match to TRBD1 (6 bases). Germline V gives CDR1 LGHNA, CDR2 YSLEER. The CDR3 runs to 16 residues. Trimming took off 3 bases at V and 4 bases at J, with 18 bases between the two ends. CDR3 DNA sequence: TGCGCCAGCAGCCAGATGGACAGCCTTTCATCCTATGGCTACACCTTC. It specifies CASSQMDSLSSYGYTF.

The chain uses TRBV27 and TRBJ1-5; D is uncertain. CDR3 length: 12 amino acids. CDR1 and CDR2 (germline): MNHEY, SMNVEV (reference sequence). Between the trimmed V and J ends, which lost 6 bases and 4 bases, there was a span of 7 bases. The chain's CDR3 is CASSGRNQPQHF. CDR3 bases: TGTGCCAGCAGCGGGAGGAATCAGCCCCAGCATTTT.

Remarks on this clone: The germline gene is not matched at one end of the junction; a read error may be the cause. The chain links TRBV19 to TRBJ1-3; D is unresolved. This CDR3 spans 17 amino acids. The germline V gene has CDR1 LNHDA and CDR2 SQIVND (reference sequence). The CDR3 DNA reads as TGTGCCAGCAGTATATCCGAGTCGGGGAGCTCTGGAAACACCATATATTTT. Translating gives CASSISESGSSGNTIYF. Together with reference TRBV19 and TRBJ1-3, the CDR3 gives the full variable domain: DGGITQSPKYLFRKEGQNVTLSCEQNLNHDAMYWYRQDPGQGLRLIYYSQIVNDFQKGDIAEGYSVSREKKESFPLTVTSAQKNPTAFYLCASSISESGSSGNTIYFGEGSWLTVV.

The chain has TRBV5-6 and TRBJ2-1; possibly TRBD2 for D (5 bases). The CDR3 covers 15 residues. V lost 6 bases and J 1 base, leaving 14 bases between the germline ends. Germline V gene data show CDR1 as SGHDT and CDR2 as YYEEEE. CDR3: CASILRRVSYNEQFF. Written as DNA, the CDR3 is TGTGCCAGCATCCTTCGGCGGGTTTCCTACAATGAGCAGTTCTTC.

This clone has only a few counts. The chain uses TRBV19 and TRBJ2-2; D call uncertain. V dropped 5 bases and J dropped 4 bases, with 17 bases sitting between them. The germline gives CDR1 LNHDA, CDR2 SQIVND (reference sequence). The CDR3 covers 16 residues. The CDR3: CASSLSGHWSTGELFF. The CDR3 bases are TGTGCCAGTAGTCTTTCCGGGCACTGGAGCACCGGGGAGCTGTTTTTT.

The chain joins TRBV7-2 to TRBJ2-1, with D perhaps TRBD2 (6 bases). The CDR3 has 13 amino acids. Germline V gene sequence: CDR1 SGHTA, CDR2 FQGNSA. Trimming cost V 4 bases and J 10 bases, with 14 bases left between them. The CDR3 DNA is TGTGCCAGCAGCTCACCTAGCGCAGGAGAGCAGTTCTTC. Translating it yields CASSSPSAGEQFF.

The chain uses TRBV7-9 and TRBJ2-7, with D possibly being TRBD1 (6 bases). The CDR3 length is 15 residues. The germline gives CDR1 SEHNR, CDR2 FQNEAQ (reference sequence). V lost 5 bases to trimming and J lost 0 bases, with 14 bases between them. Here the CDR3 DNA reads TGTGCCAGCAGCGTCTCCGGGACACACTCCTACGAGCAGTACTTC. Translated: CASSVSGTHSYEQYF.

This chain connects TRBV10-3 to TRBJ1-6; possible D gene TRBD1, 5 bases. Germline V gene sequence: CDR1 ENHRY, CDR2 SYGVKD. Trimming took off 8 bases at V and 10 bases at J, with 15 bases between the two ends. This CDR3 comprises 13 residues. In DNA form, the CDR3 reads TGTGCCATCTTTATCAGGGAGGGGTCACCCCTCCACTTT. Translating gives CAIFIREGSPLHF.

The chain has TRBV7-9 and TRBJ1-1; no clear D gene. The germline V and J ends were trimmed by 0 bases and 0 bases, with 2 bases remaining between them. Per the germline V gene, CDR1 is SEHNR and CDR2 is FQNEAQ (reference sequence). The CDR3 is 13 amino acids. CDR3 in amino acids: CASSLAMNTEAFF. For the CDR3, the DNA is TGTGCCAGCAGCTTAGCGATGAACACTGAAGCTTTCTTT.

The CDR3 DNA reads as TGTGCCAGCAGCCGCGCGGGAGCTAAAGGCGACTACTTC. Translation: CASSRAGAKGDYF. The V and J genes are TRBV7-9 and TRBJ2-7; 7 bases match TRBD2. Per germline, CDR1 SEHNR and CDR2 FQNEAQ (reference sequence). V shed 5 bases and J 13 bases; nucleotides not matched to a gene: 14. This CDR3 has 13 amino acids. Combining the CDR3 with reference TRBV7-9 and TRBJ2-7 gives the whole variable domain DTGVSQNPRHKITKRGQNVTFRCDPISEHNRLYWYRQTLGQGPEFLTYFQNEAQLEKSRLLSDRFSAERPKGSFSTLEIQRTEQGDSAMYLCASSRAGAKGDYFGPGTRLTVT.

Here the CDR3 reads CATLVAGVTDTQYF. The CDR3 DNA sequence: TGTGCCACCTTAGTAGCGGGGGTTACAGATACGCAGTATTTT. V and J are TRBV6-5 and TRBJ2-3; 9 bases map to TRBD2. The trim removed 10 bases at V and 3 bases at J, leaving 8 bases unmatched. Germline lookup yields CDR1 MNHEY and CDR2 SVGAGI. This CDR3 region has 14 residues.

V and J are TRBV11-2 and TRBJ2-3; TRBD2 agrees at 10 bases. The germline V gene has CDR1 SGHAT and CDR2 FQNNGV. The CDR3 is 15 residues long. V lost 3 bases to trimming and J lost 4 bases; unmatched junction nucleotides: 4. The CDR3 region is CASSLSSGGPDTQYF. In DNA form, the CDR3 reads TGTGCCAGCAGCTTGTCTAGCGGGGGCCCAGATACGCAGTATTTT.

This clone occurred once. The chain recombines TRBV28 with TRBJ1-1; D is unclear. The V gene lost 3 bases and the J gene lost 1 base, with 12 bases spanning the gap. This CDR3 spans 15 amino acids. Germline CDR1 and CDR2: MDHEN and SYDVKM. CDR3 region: CASSFPAGGNTEAFF. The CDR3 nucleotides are TGTGCCAGCAGTTTCCCGGCGGGCGGGAACACTGAAGCTTTCTTT.

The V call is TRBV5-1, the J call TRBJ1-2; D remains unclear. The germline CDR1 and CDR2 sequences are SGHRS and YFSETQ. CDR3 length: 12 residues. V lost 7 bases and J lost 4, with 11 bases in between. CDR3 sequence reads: CASSIGGYGYTF. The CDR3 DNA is TGCGCCAGCTCTATTGGAGGCTATGGCTACACCTTC.

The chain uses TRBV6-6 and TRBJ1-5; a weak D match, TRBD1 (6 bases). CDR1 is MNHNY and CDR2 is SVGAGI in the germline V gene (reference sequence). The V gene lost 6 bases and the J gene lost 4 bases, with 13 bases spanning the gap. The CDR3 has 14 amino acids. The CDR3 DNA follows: TGTGCCAGCAGACCCGGACAGAAAAATCAGCCCCAGCATTTT. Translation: CASRPGQKNQPQHF.